These 25 T cell receptor beta chains were all obtained from the same sample, sequenced in a study of blood T cell repertoires in COVID-19. TCRdb's copy holds only in-frame clones and misses some; the assay was immunoSEQ multiplex PCR. The profile shows 55,000 to 75,000 clones, approximately 84% of them singletons. What was sequenced was peripheral blood. The receptors were gathered from an elderly man with COVID-19, enrolled during active disease.

The genes are TRBV5-1 and TRBJ2-2, with 8 bases identical to TRBD1. CDR3 length equals 16 residues. J was trimmed by 3 bases and V by 0 bases; bases with no gene match: 4. Germline CDR1 reads SGHRS; CDR2 reads YFSETQ. CDR3 sequence: CASSLGDRRDTGELFF. The CDR3 coding sequence is TGCGCCAGCAGCTTGGGGGACAGGCGTGACACCGGGGAGCTGTTTTTT.

The V gene is TRBV10-3, the J gene TRBJ1-1; 8 bases agree with TRBD1. CDR3 size: 12 residues. J was trimmed by 1 base and V by 9 bases; bases with no gene match: 1. Germline V gene sequence: CDR1 ENHRY, CDR2 SYGVKD. CDR3 in amino acids: CAITGGNTEAFF. The CDR3 nucleotides read TGTGCCATTACAGGGGGGAACACTGAAGCTTTCTTT.

DNA of the CDR3: TGTGCCACCTGGCCCCGAGCGGACGGGGAGCTGTTTTTT. This codes for CATWPRADGELFF. J is TRBJ2-2 and V is TRBV27; D might be TRBD2 (5 bases). Trimming left V 10 bases short and J 7 bases short, with 16 bases between. Per the germline V gene, CDR1 is MNHEY and CDR2 is SMNVEV (reference sequence). The CDR3 is 13 residues long.

The DNA for the CDR3 is TGCAGCGTTGAAGTTAGGGGACAGGCTAGCTCCTATAATTCACCCCTCCACTTT. Protein: CSVEVRGQASSYNSPLHF. This chain joins TRBV29-1 and TRBJ1-6; TRBD1 matches 8 bases. This CDR3 has 18 amino acids. Germline-derived CDR1 and CDR2 are SQVTM and ANQGSEA. V shed 1 base, J shed 0 bases, and the junction held 8 bases outside the gene matches.

V usage is TRBV3-1 (or the pseudogene TRBV3-2) and J usage is TRBJ2-2; 11 nucleotides match TRBD1. CDR3 length: 17 residues. Germline V CDR1 and CDR2: LGHDT, YNNKEL (reference sequence). The ends lost 4 bases at V and 4 bases at J; junction bases unmatched: 8. CDR3 nucleotide sequence: TGTGCCAGCAGCCGGGTGGGACAGGGGGGGAGCACCGGGGAGCTGTTTTTT. Its translation: CASSRVGQGGSTGELFF.

The chain combines TRBV6-5 with TRBJ2-5; tentatively, D is TRBD2 (7 bases). The CDR3 totals 14 residues. The V gene lost 6 bases and the J gene lost 5 bases, with 16 bases spanning the gap. The germline CDR1 and CDR2 sequences are MNHEY and SVGAGI. CDR3 DNA: TGTGCCAGCAGGGACGGGGGGCCAGGGGAGACCCAGTACTTC. It codes for CASRDGGPGETQYF.

The chain couples TRBV10-3 to TRBJ1-5; the D is unclear. In germline, CDR1 is ENHRY, CDR2 SYGVKD. V was pared by 0 bases and J by 2 bases, with 14 bases between. The CDR3 length is 17 residues. The DNA for the CDR3 is TGTGCCATCAGTGAGTCGATCCAGATCGGGGGCAATCAGCCCCAGCATTTT. Its translation: CAISESIQIGGNQPQHF.

The chain combines TRBV5-1 with TRBJ2-5; D is unclear. Germline V gene sequence: CDR1 SGHRS, CDR2 YFSETQ. V dropped 0 bases and J dropped 2 bases, with 8 bases sitting between them. The CDR3 consists of 14 residues. The CDR3 sequence is CASSLVQPQETQYF. As DNA, the CDR3 is TGCGCCAGCAGCTTGGTACAGCCTCAAGAGACCCAGTACTTC.

V is TRBV6-4 and J is TRBJ1-5; D gene ambiguous. CDR3 length: 13 amino acids. V was clipped by 3 bases and J by 1 base, with 4 bases between them. Germline loops: CDR1 MRHNA, CDR2 SNTAGT. CDR3 in DNA: TGTGCCAGCAGTGAGGGCAGCAATCAGCCCCAGCATTTT. Translation: CASSEGSNQPQHF.

This clone showed up just a few times. For the CDR3, the DNA is TGTGCCAGCAGCTTAGATCTAGCGGGAGAGTTCGAGCAGTACGTC. Translated: CASSLDLAGEFEQYV. J is TRBJ2-7 and V is TRBV7-9; 10 bases map to TRBD2. CDR3 size: 15 residues. Germline trimming cut 1 base from V and 6 bases from J; bases unmatched to any gene: 6. Germline V CDR1 and CDR2: SEHNR, FQNEAQ (reference sequence).

The chain combines TRBV28 with TRBJ1-5; D is uncertain. Germline CDR1 is MDHEN and CDR2 is SYDVKM. The CDR3 consists of 17 residues. The ends were cut back, 8 bases at V and 2 bases at J, with 22 bases in the middle. CDR3 sequence: CASPPSGWRDGNQPQHF. The DNA of the CDR3 is TGTGCCAGCCCTCCTTCGGGGTGGCGGGATGGCAATCAGCCCCAGCATTTT.

The chain uses TRBV6-2 or TRBV6-3 and TRBJ2-5; TRBD2 aligns across 8 bases. Germline loops: CDR1 MNHEY, CDR2 SVGEGT. V was pared by 4 bases and J by 5 bases, with 6 bases of the junction left unmatched. The CDR3 has 14 amino acids. CDR3 DNA: TGTGCCAGCAGTTGGGCGGGGGGACTGGAGACCCAGTACTTC. It yields the protein CASSWAGGLETQYF.

V usage is TRBV5-1 and J usage is TRBJ1-4, with 8 bases matching TRBD1. Trimming took 3 bases from V and 6 from J; bases not matched to a gene: 7. Germline assignment: CDR1 SGHRS and CDR2 YFSETQ. This CDR3 comprises 15 residues. CDR3 in DNA: TGCGCCAGCAGCTCCGACAGGGGTCCTTATGAAAAACTGTTTTTT. Amino acid sequence: CASSSDRGPYEKLFF.

The gene calls are TRBV6-1 and TRBJ2-3; weak D call: TRBD1 (6 bases). The CDR3 consists of 11 residues. Trimming cost V 3 bases and J 8 bases, with 6 bases left between them. The germline V gene encodes CDR1 MNHNS and CDR2 SASEGT. CDR3 in DNA: TGTGCCAGCAGTGACAGGGGTACGCAGTATTTT. Protein product: CASSDRGTQYF.

V and J are TRBV3-1 (or the pseudogene TRBV3-2) and TRBJ1-1; a weak D match, TRBD1 (5 bases). V lost 1 base and J 0 bases, leaving 12 bases between the germline ends. The CDR3 is 16 amino acids. CDR1 and CDR2 from the germline V gene are LGHDT and YNNKEL (reference sequence). The CDR3 nucleotides read TGTGCCAGCAGCCAAGTGGACACTTATATGAACACTGAAGCTTTCTTT. This sequence encodes CASSQVDTYMNTEAFF.

Only one count was recorded for this clone. The chain links TRBV7-2 to TRBJ2-5; TRBD2 matches at 7 bases. CDR3 length equals 14 residues. Germline assignment: CDR1 SGHTA and CDR2 FQGNSA. V lost 3 bases to trimming and J lost 5 bases; unmatched junction nucleotides: 6. DNA for the CDR3: TGTGCCAGCAGCTTTCAGCGGGGAGATGAGACCCAGTACTTC. Its translation is CASSFQRGDETQYF.

The chain has TRBV27 and TRBJ2-5; TRBD2 matches 7 bases. The CDR3 sequence is 15 residues long. Unmatched junction bases numbered 8, after V lost 2 bases and J lost 5 bases. Germline CDR1 reads MNHEY; CDR2 reads SMNVEV (reference sequence). The CDR3 sequence: CASSLTFGGGETQYF. Written as DNA, the CDR3 is TGTGCCAGCAGTTTAACTTTCGGGGGAGGGGAGACCCAGTACTTC.

The rearrangement joins TRBV9 to TRBJ1-2; 10 positions agree with TRBD1. The CDR3 spans 15 residues. In germline, CDR1 is SGDLS, CDR2 YYNGEE. V lost 3 bases and J lost 3; bases outside the gene matches: 5. DNA for the CDR3: TGTGCCAGCAGCGCCCGGACAGGGGGGGACTATGGCTACACCTTC. It is translated as CASSARTGGDYGYTF.

This CDR3 reads CASSGSGYEQYF. Here the CDR3 DNA reads TGTGCCAGCAGTGGAAGCGGATACGAGCAGTACTTC. The V call is TRBV2, the J call TRBJ2-7; perhaps TRBD2 as D (5 bases). Germline CDR1 and CDR2: SNHLY and FYNNEI. The length of the CDR3 is 12 residues. The V and J ends lost 4 bases and 4 bases respectively, with 8 bases between them.

The V and J genes are TRBV7-8 and TRBJ1-1; perhaps TRBD1 as D (6 bases). CDR3 length: 13 amino acids. The germline CDR1 and CDR2 sequences are SGHVS and FQNEAQ. The V end was cut by 3 bases, the J end by 6 bases, with 11 bases between. The CDR3 region is CASSFRGGAEAFF. The CDR3 DNA reads TGTGCCAGCAGCTTCCGAGGGGGGGCTGAAGCTTTCTTT.

V and J are TRBV29-1 and TRBJ1-1, with D possibly TRBD1 on 5 matching bases. The length of the CDR3 is 15 residues. With 4 bases removed from V and 1 base from J, the gap between germline ends came to 16 bases. Germline loops: CDR1 SQVTM, CDR2 ANQGSEA. CDR3 protein: CSVGTSGVQNTEAFF. CDR3 bases: TGCAGCGTTGGGACTTCGGGGGTCCAGAACACTGAAGCTTTCTTT.

The rearrangement links TRBV27 to TRBJ1-3, with 8 bases that match TRBD1. V trimming: 0 bases; J trimming: 0 bases; junction bases outside the gene matches: 10. CDR1 is MNHEY and CDR2 is SMNVEV in the germline V gene (reference sequence). The CDR3 totals 19 residues. The CDR3 sequence: CASSLSARDRTLSGNTIYF. DNA of the CDR3: TGTGCCAGCAGTTTATCGGCCCGGGACAGGACTCTCTCTGGAAACACCATATATTTT.

This rearrangement joins TRBV4-1 to TRBJ2-1, with a tentative D call TRBD2 (6 bases). With 3 bases removed from V and 4 bases from J, the gap between germline ends came to 16 bases. Germline V CDR1 and CDR2: MGHRA, YSYEKL. The CDR3 has 16 residues. For the CDR3, the DNA is TGCGCCAGCAGCCATACGGGGGATAATCCTTACAATGAGCAGTTCTTC. It is translated as CASSHTGDNPYNEQFF.

V gene TRBV29-1 combines with J gene TRBJ2-1; D is perhaps TRBD2 (6 bases). The CDR3 totals 12 residues. Looked up from germline, CDR1 is SQVTM and CDR2 is ANQGSEA. V was cut by 1 base and J by 8 bases, with 9 bases left in between. The CDR3: CSVEGEVDEQFF. CDR3 in DNA: TGCAGCGTTGAAGGGGAGGTCGATGAGCAGTTCTTC.

This rearrangement joins TRBV15 to TRBJ1-1; D is possibly TRBD1 (5 bases). In germline, CDR1 is LNHNV, CDR2 YYDKDF (reference sequence). CDR3 length: 13 residues. Trimming pared 2 bases from V and 1 base from J, leaving 5 bases between. CDR3 residues: CATSRTGNTEAFF. The CDR3 region has the DNA TGTGCCACCAGCAGAACAGGGAACACTGAAGCTTTCTTT.